This T cell receptor (beta chain) originates from a study of blood T cell repertoires in COVID-19. About the study: The United States, Italy and Spain supplied acute and convalescent COVID-19 samples. From T cells, B-cell-depleted T cells, or PBMCs came the material, which was cDNA or gDNA.

The V gene's germline CDR1 is SGDLS and CDR2 YYNGEE. The CDR3 has 17 residues. The ends lost 3 bases at V and 4 bases at J; junction bases unmatched: 12. Under the authors' procedure: Quantification of nucleated cells was approximated via reference gene primer amplification. Clones were read by immunoSEQ multiplex PCR, and TCRdb kept only the in-frame ones, dropping some. That table is the source of V, J and clone size, and D and trimming were worked out from the DNA. In the table there are around 63,000 clones, roughly 70% of which are singletons. This TCR was sampled from a woman between 50 and 59 years old with active or convalescent COVID-19. This chain joins TRBV9 and TRBJ2-2; 7 positions agree with TRBD2. The sequenced sample was peripheral blood. CDR3 nucleotides: TGTGCCAGCAGCGGCCGGAGAATGGCGGGAGCCACCGGGGAGCTGTTTTTT. Its protein product is CASSGRRMAGATGELFF.